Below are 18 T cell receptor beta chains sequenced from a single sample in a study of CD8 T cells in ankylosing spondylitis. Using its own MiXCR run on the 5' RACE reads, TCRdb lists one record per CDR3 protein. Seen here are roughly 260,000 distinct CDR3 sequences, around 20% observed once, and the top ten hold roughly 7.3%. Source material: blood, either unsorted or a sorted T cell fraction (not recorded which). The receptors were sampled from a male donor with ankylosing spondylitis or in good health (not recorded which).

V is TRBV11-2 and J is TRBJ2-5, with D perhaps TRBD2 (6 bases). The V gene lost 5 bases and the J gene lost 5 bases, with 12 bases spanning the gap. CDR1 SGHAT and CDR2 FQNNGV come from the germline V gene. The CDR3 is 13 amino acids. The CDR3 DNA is TGTGCCAGCAGCGGAGGAGGGCGCGAGACCCAGTACTTC. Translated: CASSGGGRETQYF.

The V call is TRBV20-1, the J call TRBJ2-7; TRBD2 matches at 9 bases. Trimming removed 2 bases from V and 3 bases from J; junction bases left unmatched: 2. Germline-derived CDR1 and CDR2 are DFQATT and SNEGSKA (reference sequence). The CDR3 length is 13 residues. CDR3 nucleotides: TGCAGTGCTAGACTTAGCGGGGGCTACGAGCAGTACGTC. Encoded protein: CSARLSGGYEQYV.

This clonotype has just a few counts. CDR3 DNA sequence: TGCAGCGTTGGCGGGACTAGCGGGAACTACAATGAGCAGTTCTTC. This codes for CSVGGTSGNYNEQFF. V usage is TRBV29-1 and J usage is TRBJ2-1, with 13 bases lining up with TRBD2. CDR1 is SQVTM and CDR2 is ANQGSEA in the germline V gene. The V segment lost 4 bases and the J segment 3 bases; nucleotides outside the gene matches: 3. CDR3 size: 15 residues.

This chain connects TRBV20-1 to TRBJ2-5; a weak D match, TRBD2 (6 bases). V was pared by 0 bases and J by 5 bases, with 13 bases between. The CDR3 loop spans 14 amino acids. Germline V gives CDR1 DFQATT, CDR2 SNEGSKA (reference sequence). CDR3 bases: TGCAGTGCTAGAGATTTGGCGGGGCTGGAGACCCAGTACTTC. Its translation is CSARDLAGLETQYF.

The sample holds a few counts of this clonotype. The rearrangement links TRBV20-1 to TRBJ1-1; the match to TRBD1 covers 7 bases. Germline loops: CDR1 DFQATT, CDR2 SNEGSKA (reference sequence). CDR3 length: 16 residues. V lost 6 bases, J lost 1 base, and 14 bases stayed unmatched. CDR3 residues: CSAVPIPGQRNTEAFF. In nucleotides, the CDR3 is TGCAGTGCCGTTCCCATACCGGGACAGAGGAACACTGAAGCTTTCTTT.

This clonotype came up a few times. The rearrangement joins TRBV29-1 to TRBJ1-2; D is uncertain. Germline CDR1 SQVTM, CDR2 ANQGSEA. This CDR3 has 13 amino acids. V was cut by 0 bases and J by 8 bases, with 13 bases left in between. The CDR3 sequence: CSVEDAAGGGYTF. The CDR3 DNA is TGCAGCGTTGAAGATGCGGCGGGCGGGGGCTACACCTTC.

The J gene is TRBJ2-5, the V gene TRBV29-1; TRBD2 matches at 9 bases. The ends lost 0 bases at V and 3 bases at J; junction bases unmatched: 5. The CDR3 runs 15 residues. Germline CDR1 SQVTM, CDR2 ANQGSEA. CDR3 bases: TGCAGCGTTGAAGATCGTCGACTAGCGGAAGAGACCCAGTACTTC. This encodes CSVEDRRLAEETQYF.

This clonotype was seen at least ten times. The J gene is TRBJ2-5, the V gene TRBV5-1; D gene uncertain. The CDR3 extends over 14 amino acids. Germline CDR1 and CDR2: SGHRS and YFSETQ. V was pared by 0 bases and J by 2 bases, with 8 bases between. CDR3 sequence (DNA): TGCGCCAGCAGCTTGGTTGGAGTACAAGAGACCCAGTACTTC. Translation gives CASSLVGVQETQYF.

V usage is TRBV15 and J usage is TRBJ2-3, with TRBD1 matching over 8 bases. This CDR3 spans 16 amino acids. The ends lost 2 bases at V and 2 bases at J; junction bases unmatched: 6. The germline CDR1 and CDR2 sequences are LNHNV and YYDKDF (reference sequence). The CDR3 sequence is CATSRTGTGFTDTQYF. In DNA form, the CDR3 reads TGTGCCACCAGCAGAACCGGGACAGGATTCACAGATACGCAGTATTTT.

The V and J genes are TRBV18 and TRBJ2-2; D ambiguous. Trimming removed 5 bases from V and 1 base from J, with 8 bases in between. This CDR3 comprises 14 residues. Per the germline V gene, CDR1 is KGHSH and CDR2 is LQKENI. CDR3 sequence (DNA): TGTGCCAGCTCAACCGTCAAGAACACCGGGGAGCTGTTTTTT. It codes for CASSTVKNTGELFF.

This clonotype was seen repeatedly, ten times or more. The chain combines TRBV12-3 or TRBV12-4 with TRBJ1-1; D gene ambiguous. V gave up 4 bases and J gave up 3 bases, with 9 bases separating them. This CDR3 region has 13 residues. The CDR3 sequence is CASSSPRDTEAFF. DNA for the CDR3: TGTGCCAGCAGTTCACCCCGGGACACTGAAGCTTTCTTT.

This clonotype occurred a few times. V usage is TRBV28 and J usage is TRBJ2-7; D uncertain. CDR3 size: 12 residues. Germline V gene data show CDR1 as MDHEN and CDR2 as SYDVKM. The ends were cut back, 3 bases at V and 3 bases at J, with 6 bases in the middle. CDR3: CASSFNLYEQYV. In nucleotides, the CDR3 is TGTGCCAGCAGTTTTAACCTCTACGAGCAGTACGTC.

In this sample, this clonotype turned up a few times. Here the CDR3 reads CSARDGDRDEQYV. The CDR3 bases are TGCAGTGCTAGAGATGGGGACAGGGACGAGCAGTACGTC. The gene calls are TRBV20-1 and TRBJ2-7; 9 bases are a match to TRBD1. Trimming removed 0 bases from V and 5 bases from J; junction bases left unmatched: 2. This CDR3 spans 13 amino acids. Germline V lookup: CDR1 DFQATT, CDR2 SNEGSKA (reference sequence).

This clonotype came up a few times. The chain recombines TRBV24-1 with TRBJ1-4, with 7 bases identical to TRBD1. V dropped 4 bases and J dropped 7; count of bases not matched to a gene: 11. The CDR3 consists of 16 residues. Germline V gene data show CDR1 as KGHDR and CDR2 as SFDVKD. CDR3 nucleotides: TGTGCCACCAGTGACAGCCTAGGGGGCGTAGGTGAAAAACTGTTTTTT. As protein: CATSDSLGGVGEKLFF.

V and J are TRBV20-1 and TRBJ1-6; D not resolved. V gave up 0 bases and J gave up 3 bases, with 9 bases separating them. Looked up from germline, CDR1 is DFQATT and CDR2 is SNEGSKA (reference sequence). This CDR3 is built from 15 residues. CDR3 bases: TGCAGTGCTAGAGATAGAGGCATCTATAATTCACCCCTCCACTTT. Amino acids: CSARDRGIYNSPLHF.

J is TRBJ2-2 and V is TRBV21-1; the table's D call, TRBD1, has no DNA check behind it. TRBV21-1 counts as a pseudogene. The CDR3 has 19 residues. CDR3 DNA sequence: TGTGCCAGTCCCACCCCTCTAGCGGGGGCACCCCTGAACACCGGGGAGCTGTTTTTT. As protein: CASPTPLAGAPLNTGELFF.

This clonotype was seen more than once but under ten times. In DNA form, the CDR3 reads TGTGCCAGCTCACCAAGCGGGAGCGCAGATACGCAGTATTTT. As protein: CASSPSGSADTQYF. The chain uses TRBV18 and TRBJ2-3; 8 bases agree with TRBD2. The CDR3 spans 14 residues. V shed 2 bases and J 4 bases; nucleotides not matched to a gene: 2. Looked up from germline, CDR1 is KGHSH and CDR2 is LQKENI.

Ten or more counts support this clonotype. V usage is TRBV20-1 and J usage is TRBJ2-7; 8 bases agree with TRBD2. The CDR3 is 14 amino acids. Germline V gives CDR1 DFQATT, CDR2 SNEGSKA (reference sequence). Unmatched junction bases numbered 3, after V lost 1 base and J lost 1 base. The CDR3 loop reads CSARVAGGSYEQYV. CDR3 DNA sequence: TGCAGTGCTAGAGTGGCGGGAGGATCCTACGAGCAGTACGTC.